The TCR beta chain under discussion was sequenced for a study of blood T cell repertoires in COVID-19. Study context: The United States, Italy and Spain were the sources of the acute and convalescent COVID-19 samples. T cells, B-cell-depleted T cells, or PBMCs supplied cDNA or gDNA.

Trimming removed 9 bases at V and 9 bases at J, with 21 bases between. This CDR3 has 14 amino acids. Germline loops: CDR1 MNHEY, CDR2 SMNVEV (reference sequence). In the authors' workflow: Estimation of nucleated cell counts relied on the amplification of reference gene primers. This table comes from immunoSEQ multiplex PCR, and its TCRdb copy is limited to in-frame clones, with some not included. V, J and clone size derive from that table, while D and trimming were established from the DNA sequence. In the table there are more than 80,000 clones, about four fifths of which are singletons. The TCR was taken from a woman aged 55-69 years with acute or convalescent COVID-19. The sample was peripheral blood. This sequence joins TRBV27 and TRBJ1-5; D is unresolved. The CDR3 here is CASSLGRERAPQHF. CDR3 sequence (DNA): TGTGCCAGTAGCCTAGGACGGGAGCGGGCGCCCCAGCATTTT.